This T cell receptor (beta chain) was captured in a study of T cells in Graves' hyperthyroidism and ophthalmopathy. Looking at the study overall: Peripheral blood samples were taken at initial diagnosis, prior to any treatment. Study-level findings and limits: Model output signaled ophthalmopathy a median approximately 6.2 months ahead of onset. Separation of ophthalmopathy from stable hyperthyroidism was achieved by a 13 V-J model.

Amplification targeted TCR beta CDR3 regions from RNA transcripts. The HTBI primer set served for first-round RT-PCR of the TCR CDR3. TCRdb reprocessed the multiplex PCR reads with MiXCR, giving one entry per CDR3 protein. The table shows about 420,000 distinct CDR3 sequences, with 15% to 17% occurring only once. Germline CDR1 and CDR2: MNHNS and SASEGT. The CDR3 is 13 amino acids. Deletions cut 3 bases from V and 5 bases from J, with 8 bases between. It was over 9.5 ml of fresh peripheral blood that supplied the PBMCs. This clonotype was seen many times. Its antigen is not identified. Material for sequencing was blood. This receptor was identified in a woman between 18 and 30 years old with Graves' hyperthyroidism. This chain connects TRBV6-1 to TRBJ2-4; the D gene is possibly TRBD1 (5 bases). The CDR3 here is CASSDRVENIQYF. The CDR3 DNA reads TGTGCCAGCAGTGACAGGGTGGAAAACATTCAGTACTTC.